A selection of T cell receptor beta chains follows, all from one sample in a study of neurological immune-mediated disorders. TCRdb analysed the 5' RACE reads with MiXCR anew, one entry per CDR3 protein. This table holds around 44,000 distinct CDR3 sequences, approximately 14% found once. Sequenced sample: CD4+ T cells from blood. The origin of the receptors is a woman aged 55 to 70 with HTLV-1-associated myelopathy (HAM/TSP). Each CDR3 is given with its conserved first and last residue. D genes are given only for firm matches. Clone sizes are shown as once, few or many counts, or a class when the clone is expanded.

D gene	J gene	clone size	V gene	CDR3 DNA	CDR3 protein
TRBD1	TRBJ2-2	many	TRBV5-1	TGCGCCAGCAGCACCGGTACAGGGGGTGGCGGGGAGCTGTTTTTT	CASSTGTGGGGELFF
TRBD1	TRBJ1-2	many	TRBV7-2	TGTGCCAGCAGCTTTTCAGGGGGGGAGAACTATGGCTACACCTTC	CASSFSGGENYGYTF
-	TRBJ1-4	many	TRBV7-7	TGTGCTAGCAGCTTCTCGGGGGCTCGTAATGAAAAACTGTTTTTT	CASSFSGARNEKLFF
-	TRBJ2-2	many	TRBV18	TGTGCCAGCTCACTAGGACAGACGAACACCGGGGAGCTGTTTTTT	CASSLGQTNTGELFF
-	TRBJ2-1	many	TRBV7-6	TGTGCCAGCAGCTTAGCTTTCTACAATGAGCAGTTCTTC	CASSLAFYNEQFF
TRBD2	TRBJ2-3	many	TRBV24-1	TGTGCCACCAGTGATACTAGGACTAGCGGGGGGGCCCCTACGCAGTATTTT	CATSDTRTSGGAPTQYF
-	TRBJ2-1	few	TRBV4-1	TGCGCCAGCAGCCAAGAGGGGGGGCCAGCGGGCTCCTACAATGAGCAGTTCTTC	CASSQEGGPAGSYNEQFF
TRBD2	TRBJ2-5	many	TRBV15	TGTGCCACCAGCAGAGACCCCCAGCGGGGGAGGGGAGAGACCCAGTACTTC	CATSRDPQRGRGETQYF
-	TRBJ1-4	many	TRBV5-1	TGCGCCAGCAGCTTGGCCGGCAGTTCAACTAATGAAAAACTGTTTTTT	CASSLAGSSTNEKLFF
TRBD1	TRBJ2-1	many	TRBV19	TGTGCCAGCAACCGGGACAGGGGGCCCAATGAGCAGTTCTTC	CASNRDRGPNEQFF
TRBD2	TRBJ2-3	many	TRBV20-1	TGCAGTGCAAAGACTAGCGGGGGGTTGGTAGAAGATACGCAGTATTTT	CSAKTSGGLVEDTQYF
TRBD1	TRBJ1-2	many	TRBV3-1	TGTGCCAGCAGGGACGGACAGGGGGCATTCTATGGCTACACCTTC	CASRDGQGAFYGYTF
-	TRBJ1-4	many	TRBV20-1	TGCAGTGCTACCCCACGGGCCACTAATGAAAAACTGTTTTTT	CSATPRATNEKLFF
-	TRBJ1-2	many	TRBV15	TGTGCCACCAGAACGGGGCGGCGGGGGTCCTATGGCTACACCTTC	CATRTGRRGSYGYTF
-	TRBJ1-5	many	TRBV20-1	TGCAGTGCTAGTTTGGGGTATTTCAATCAGCCCCAGCATTTT	CSASLGYFNQPQHF
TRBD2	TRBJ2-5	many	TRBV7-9	TGTGCCAGCAGCCGTGAGCGGGGGGGGTTGGAGACCCAGTACTTC	CASSRERGGLETQYF
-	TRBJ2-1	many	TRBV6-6	TGTGCCAGCAGCATCGGACGGGCCTACAATGAGCAGTTCTTC	CASSIGRAYNEQFF
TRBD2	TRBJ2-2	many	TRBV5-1	TGCGCCAGCAGCAGTGCTAGCGGGTCGGCCGGGGAGCTGTTTTTT	CASSSASGSAGELFF
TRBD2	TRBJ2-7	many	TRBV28	TGTGCCAGCAGTTTATCACTAGCGGGGGTATACGAGCAGTACTTC	CASSLSLAGVYEQYF
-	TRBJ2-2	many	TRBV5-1	TGCGCCAGCAGCCTCCCGGGGGCTGCGAACACCGGGGAGCTGTTTTTT	CASSLPGAANTGELFF
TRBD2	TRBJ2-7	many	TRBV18	TGTGCCAGCTCACCGGGGGGGATCTACGAGCAGTACTTC	CASSPGGIYEQYF
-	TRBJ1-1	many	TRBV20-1	TGCAGTGCCGAACAGGTAGAAGCTTTCTTT	CSAEQVEAFF